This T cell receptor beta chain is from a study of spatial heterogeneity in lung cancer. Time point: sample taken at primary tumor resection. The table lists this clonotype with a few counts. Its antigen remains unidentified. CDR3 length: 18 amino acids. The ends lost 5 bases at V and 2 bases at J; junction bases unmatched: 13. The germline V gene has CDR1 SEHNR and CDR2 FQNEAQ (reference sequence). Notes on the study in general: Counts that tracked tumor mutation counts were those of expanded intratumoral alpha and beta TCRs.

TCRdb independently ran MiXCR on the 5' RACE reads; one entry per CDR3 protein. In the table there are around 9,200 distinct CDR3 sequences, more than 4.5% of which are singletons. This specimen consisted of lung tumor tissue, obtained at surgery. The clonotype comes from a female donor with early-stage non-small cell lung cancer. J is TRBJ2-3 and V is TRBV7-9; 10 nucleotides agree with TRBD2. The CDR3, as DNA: TGTGCCAGCAGCAACTTTCTACCGGGACTAGCGCTCACAGATACGCAGTATTTT. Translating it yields CASSNFLPGLALTDTQYF.